The next 2 T cell receptor beta chains were all read from a single sample in a study of beta chain features in type 1 diabetes. The sequenced template was cDNA made from the entire isolated RNA. The data were produced by immunoSEQ multiplex PCR, yet TCRdb's version contains in-frame clones alone and is incomplete. The table records 300,000 to 350,000 clones, approximately 9.7% of them present only once. No antigen has been identified for these receptors. Notes on the study in general: TCRB CDR3s from Type 1 diabetes patients were moderately but significantly shorter in all four CD4+ subsets.

The sequenced sample was central memory CD4+ T cells from blood. These receptors were obtained from a man aged 25 to 40 with type 1 diabetes.

The gene calls are TRBV10-3 and TRBJ2-7, with a possible D match to TRBD1 (5 bases). The CDR3 consists of 14 residues. V lost 3 bases and J 6 bases, leaving 15 bases between the germline ends. Germline V gene lookup returns CDR1 ENHRY and CDR2 SYGVKD. This CDR3 is CAISEGESLVEQYF. The CDR3 nucleotides read TGTGCCATCAGTGAAGGGGAAAGTCTAGTCGAGCAGTACTTC.

The rearrangement uses TRBV7-2 and TRBJ1-2; D gene unclear. V was trimmed by 5 bases and J by 8 bases, leaving 9 bases between them. Germline V gene sequence: CDR1 SGHTA, CDR2 FQGNSA. The CDR3 is 11 residues long. The CDR3 DNA reads as TGTGCCAGCAGCCCGGGAGTAGGCTACACCTTC. It yields the protein CASSPGVGYTF.